Described below is a single T cell receptor beta chain sequence and its context. The source of the sample is a study of shared clonotypes between healthy human individuals. Clones were sequenced by immunoSEQ multiplex PCR, and TCRdb holds only the in-frame ones, with some missing. The table has 2 million or so clones, about 95% seen once; the top ten hold under 0.15%. CDR3 length: 15 residues. The V gene's germline CDR1 is ENHRY and CDR2 SYGVKD. With V trimmed by 5 bases and J by 7 bases, 6 bases remained unmatched. The rearrangement uses TRBV10-3 and TRBJ1-4; TRBD1 matches 11 bases. This sequence was found in a man between 18 and 35 years old in good health. Sequenced material: naive CD4+ T cells sorted from blood. Subset here: CD45RA+ positively selected. The CDR3 region is CAISPGTGGSEKLFF. The CDR3 DNA sequence: TGTGCCATCAGTCCGGGGACAGGGGGGAGTGAAAAACTGTTTTTT.